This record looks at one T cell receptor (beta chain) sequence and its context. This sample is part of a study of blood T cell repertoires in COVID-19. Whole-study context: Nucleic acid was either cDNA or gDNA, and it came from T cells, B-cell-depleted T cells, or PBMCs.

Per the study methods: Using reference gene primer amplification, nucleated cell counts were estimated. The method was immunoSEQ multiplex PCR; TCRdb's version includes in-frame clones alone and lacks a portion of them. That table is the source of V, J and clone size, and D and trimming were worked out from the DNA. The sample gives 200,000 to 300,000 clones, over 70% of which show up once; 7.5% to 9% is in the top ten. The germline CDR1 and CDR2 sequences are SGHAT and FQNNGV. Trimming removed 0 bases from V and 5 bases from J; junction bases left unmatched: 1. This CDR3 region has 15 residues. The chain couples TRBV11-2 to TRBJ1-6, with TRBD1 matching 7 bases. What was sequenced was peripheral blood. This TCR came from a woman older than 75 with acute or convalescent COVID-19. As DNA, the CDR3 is TGTGCCAGCAGCTTAGACGGGACAGATAATTCACCCCTCCACTTT. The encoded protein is CASSLDGTDNSPLHF.